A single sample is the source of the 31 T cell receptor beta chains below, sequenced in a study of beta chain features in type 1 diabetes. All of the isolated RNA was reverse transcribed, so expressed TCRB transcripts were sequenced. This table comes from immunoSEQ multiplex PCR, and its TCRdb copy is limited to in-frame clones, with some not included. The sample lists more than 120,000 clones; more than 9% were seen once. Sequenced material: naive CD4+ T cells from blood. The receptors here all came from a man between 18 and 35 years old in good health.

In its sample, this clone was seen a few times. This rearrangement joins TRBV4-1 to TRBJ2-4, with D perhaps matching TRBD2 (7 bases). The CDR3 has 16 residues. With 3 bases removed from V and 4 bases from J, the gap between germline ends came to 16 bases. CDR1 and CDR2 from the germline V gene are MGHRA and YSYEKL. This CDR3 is CASSQGRAQGKNIQYF. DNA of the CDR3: TGCGCCAGCAGCCAGGGGAGGGCACAGGGAAAAAACATTCAGTACTTC.

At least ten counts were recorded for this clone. DNA of the CDR3: TGTGCCAGCAGCTCCATCCAGGGGATAGGTGAAGCTTTCTTT. Protein sequence: CASSSIQGIGEAFF. The chain recombines TRBV7-9 with TRBJ1-1; D is possibly TRBD1 (6 bases). The CDR3 is made up of 14 amino acids. Germline lookup yields CDR1 SEHNR and CDR2 FQNEAQ (reference sequence). The V end lost 4 bases, the J end lost 7 bases, and 16 bases lay between the germline ends.

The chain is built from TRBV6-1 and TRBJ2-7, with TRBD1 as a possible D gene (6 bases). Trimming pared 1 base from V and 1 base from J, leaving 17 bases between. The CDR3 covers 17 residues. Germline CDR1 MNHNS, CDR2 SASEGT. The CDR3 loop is CASSEGQSRGRSYEQYF. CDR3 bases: TGTGCCAGCAGTGAAGGACAGTCCAGGGGCAGGTCCTACGAGCAGTACTTC.

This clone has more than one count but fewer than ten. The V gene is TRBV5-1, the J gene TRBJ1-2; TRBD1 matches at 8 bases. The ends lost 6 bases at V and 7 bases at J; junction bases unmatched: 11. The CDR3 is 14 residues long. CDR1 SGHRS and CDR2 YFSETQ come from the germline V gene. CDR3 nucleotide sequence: TGCGCCAGCACCCCGGCAGGGGGCTTGGGTGGCTACACCTTC. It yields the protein CASTPAGGLGGYTF.

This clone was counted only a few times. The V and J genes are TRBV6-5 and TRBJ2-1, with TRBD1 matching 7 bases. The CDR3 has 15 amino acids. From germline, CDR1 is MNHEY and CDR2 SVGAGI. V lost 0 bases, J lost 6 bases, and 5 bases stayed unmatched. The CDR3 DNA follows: TGTGCCAGCAGTTACTCGACAGGGCTTAGCAATGAGCAGTTCTTC. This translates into CASSYSTGLSNEQFF.

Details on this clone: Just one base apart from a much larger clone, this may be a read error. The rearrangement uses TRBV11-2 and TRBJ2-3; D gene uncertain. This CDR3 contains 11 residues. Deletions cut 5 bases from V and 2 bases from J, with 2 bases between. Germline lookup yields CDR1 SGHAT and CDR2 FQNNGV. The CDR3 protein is CASSLTDTQYF. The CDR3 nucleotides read TGTGCCAGCAGCCTCACAGATACGCAGTATTTT.

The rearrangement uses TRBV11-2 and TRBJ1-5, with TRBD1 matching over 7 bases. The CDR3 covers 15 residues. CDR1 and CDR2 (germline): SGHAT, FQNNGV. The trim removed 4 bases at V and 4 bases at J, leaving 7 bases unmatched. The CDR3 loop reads CASSSYRGQNQPQHF. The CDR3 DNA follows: TGTGCCAGCAGCTCCTACAGGGGACAAAATCAGCCCCAGCATTTT.

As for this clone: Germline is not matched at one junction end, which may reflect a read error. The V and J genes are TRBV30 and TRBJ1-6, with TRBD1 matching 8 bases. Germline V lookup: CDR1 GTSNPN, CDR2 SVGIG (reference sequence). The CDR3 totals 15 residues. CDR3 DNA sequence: TGTGCCTGGACCGCAGGGGGCTCCCATAATTCACCCCTCCACTTT. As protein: CAWTAGGSHNSPLHF.

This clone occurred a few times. CDR3 bases: TGTGCCAGTAGTATAGCGGAGGGATGGGGCCAAGAGACCCAGTACTTC. Protein product: CASSIAEGWGQETQYF. The chain employs TRBV19 and TRBJ2-5; D might be TRBD2 (6 bases). CDR1 is LNHDA, CDR2 SQIVND, per germline (reference sequence). The CDR3 has 16 amino acids. Trimming removed 1 base from V and 1 base from J, with 13 bases in between.

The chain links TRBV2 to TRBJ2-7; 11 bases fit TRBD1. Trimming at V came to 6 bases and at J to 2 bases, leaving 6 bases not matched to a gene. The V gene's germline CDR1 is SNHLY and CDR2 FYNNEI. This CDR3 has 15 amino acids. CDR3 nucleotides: TGTGCCAGCAGACGGACAGGGGGCGAGACCTACGAGCAGTACTTC. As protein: CASRRTGGETYEQYF.

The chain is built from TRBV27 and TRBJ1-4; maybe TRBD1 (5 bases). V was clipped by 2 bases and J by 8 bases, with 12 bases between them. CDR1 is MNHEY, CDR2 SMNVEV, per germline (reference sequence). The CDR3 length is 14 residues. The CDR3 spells CASSLRGRGEKLFF. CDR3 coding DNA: TGTGCCAGCAGTTTACGGGGGAGAGGCGAAAAACTGTTTTTT.

In nucleotides, the CDR3 is TGTGCCAGCAGCTCCTCGCCGGGACAGGGGACCGGGGAGCTGTTTTTT. Its protein product is CASSSSPGQGTGELFF. J is TRBJ2-2 and V is TRBV7-9; TRBD1 matches 10 bases. The CDR3 totals 16 residues. Germline CDR1 and CDR2: SEHNR and FQNEAQ (reference sequence). With V trimmed by 4 bases and J by 5 bases, 7 bases remained unmatched.

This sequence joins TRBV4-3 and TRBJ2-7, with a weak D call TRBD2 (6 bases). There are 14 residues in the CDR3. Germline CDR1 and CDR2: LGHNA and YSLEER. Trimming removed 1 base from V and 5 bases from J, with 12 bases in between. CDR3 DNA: TGCGCCAGCAGCCAAGTTAGTTCGGGGGACGAGCAGTACTTC. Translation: CASSQVSSGDEQYF.

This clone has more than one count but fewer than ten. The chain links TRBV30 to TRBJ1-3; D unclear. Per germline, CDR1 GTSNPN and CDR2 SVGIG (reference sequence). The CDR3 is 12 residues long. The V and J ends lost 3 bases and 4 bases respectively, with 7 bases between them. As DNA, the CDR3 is TGTGCCTGGAGCAGGCTAGGAAACACCATATATTTT. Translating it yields CAWSRLGNTIYF.

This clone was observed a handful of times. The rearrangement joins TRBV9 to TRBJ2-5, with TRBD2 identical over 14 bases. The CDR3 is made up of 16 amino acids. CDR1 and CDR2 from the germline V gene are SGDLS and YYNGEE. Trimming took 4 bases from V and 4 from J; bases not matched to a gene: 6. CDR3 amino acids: CASSTRLAGGRETQYF. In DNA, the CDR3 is TGTGCCAGCAGCACCCGACTAGCGGGGGGGCGAGAGACCCAGTACTTC. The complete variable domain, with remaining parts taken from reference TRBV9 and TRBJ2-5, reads DSGVTQTPKHLITATGQRVTLRCSPRSGDLSVYWYQQSLDQGLQFLIQYYNGEERAKGNILERFSAQQFPDLHSELNLSSLELGDSALYFCASSTRLAGGRETQYFGPGTRLLVL.

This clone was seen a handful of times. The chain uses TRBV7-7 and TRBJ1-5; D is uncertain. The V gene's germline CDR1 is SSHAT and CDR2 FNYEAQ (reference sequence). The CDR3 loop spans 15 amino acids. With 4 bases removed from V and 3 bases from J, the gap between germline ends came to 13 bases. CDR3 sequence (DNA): TGTGCCAGCAGCTGTGGGCTGTTTTTCAATCAGCCCCAGCATTTT. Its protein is CASSCGLFFNQPQHF.

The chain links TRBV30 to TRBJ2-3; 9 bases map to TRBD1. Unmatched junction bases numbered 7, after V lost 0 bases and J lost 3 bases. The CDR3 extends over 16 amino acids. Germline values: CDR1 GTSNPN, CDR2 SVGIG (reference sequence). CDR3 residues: CAWSVPGQGKTDTQYF. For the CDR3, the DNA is TGTGCCTGGAGTGTACCGGGACAGGGTAAGACAGATACGCAGTATTTT.

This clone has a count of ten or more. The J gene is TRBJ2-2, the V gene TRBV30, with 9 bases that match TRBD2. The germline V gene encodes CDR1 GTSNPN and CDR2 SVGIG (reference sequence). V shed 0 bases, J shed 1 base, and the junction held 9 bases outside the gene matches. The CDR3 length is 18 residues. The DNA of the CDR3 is TGTGCCTGGAGTGTCGGGCTTAGCGGGGGCAAGAACACCGGGGAGCTGTTTTTT. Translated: CAWSVGLSGGKNTGELFF.

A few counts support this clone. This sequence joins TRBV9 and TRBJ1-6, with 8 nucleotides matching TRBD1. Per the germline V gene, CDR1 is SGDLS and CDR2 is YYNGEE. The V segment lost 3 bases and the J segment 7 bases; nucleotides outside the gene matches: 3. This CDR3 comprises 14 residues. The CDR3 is CASSGQGMNSPLHF. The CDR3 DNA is TGTGCCAGCAGCGGACAGGGGATGAATTCACCCCTCCACTTT.

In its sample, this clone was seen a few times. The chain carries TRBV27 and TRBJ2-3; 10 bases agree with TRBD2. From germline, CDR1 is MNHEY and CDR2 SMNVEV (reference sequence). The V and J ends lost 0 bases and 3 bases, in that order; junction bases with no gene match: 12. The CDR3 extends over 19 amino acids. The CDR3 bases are TGTGCCAGCAGTTTATCGCCCCTAGCGGGGGCACCACGGACAGATACGCAGTATTTT. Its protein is CASSLSPLAGAPRTDTQYF.

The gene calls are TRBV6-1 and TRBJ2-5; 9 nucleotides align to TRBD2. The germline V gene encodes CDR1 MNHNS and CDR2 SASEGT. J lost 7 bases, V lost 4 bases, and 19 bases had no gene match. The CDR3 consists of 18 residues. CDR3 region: CASSVSPTRVAGEGTQYF. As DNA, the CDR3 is TGTGCCAGCAGTGTATCCCCCACGCGCGTAGCGGGGGAAGGGACCCAGTACTTC.

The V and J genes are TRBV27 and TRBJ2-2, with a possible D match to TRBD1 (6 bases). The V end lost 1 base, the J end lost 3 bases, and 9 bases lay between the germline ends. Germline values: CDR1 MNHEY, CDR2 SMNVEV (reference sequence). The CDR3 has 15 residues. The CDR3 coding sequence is TGTGCCAGCAGTTTATACAGGGTGTACACCGGGGAGCTGTTTTTT. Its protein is CASSLYRVYTGELFF.

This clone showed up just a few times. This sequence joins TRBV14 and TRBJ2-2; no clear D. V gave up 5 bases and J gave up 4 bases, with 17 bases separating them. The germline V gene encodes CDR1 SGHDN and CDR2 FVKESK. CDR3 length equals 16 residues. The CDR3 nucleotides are TGTGCCAGCAGCTACGTTCAGGTTTCGATCACCGGGGAGCTGTTTTTT. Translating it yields CASSYVQVSITGELFF.

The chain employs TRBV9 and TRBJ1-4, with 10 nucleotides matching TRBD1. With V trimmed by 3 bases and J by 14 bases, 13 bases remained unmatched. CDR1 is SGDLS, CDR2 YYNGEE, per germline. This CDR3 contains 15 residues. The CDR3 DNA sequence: TGTGCCAGCAGCGAGACAGGGGGCCGCTTAAGCGAGCTGTTTTTT. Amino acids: CASSETGGRLSELFF.

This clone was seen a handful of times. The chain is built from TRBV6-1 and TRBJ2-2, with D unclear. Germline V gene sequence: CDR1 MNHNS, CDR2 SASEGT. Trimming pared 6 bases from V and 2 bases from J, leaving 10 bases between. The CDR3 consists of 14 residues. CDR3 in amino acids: CASRPRANTGELFF. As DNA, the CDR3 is TGTGCCAGCAGGCCGCGCGCAAACACCGGGGAGCTGTTTTTT.

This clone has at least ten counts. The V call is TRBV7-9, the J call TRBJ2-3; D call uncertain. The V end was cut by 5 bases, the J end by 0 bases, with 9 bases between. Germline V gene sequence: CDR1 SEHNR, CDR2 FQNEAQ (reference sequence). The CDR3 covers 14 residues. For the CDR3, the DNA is TGTGCCAGCAGCCGTGGCCTTAGCACAGATACGCAGTATTTT. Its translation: CASSRGLSTDTQYF. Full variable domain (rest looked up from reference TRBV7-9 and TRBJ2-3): DTGVSQNPRHKITKRGQNVTFRCDPISEHNRLYWYRQTLGQGPEFLTYFQNEAQLEKSRLLSDRFSAERPKGSFSTLEIQRTEQGDSAMYLCASSRGLSTDTQYFGPGTRLTVL.

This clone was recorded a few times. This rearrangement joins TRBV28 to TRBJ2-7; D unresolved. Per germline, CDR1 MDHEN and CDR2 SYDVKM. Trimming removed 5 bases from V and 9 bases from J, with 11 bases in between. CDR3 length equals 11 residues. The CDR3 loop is CASSGIRGQYF. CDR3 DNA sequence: TGTGCCAGCAGTGGTATACGAGGGCAGTACTTC.

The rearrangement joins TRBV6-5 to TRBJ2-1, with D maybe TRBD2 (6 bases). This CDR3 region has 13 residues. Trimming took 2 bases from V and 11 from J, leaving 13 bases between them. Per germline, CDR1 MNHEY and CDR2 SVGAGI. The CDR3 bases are TGTGCCAGCAGTTACGAGACTAGTAGTAAGCAGTTCTTC. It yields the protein CASSYETSSKQFF.

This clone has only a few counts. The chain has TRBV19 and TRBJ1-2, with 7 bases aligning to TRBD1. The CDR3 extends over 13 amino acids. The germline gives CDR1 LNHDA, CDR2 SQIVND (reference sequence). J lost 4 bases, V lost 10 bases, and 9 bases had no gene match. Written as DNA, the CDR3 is TGTGCCACAAACAGGGGCCCCCTCTATGGCTACACCTTC. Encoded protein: CATNRGPLYGYTF.

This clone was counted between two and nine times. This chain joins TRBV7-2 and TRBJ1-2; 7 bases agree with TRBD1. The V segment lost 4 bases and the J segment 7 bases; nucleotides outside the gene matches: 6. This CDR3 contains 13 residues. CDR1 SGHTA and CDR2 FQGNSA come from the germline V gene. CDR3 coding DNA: TGTGCCAGCAGCTGGACAGGTCTCGGTGGCTACACCTTC. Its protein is CASSWTGLGGYTF.

The CDR3 sequence: CASSTLGELFF. The CDR3 DNA sequence: TGTGCCAGCAGTACCCTAGGGGAGCTGTTTTTT. This chain connects TRBV5-6 to TRBJ2-2; D not certain. V lost 5 bases and J lost 8, with 7 bases in between. The CDR3 totals 11 residues. CDR1 SGHDT and CDR2 YYEEEE come from the germline V gene. The complete variable domain, with remaining parts taken from reference TRBV5-6 and TRBJ2-2, reads DAGVTQSPTHLIKTRGQQVTLRCSPKSGHDTVSWYQQALGQGPQFIFQYYEEEERQRGNFPDRFSGHQFPNYSSELNVNALLLGDSALYLCASSTLGELFFGEGSRLTVL.